The 21 T cell receptor beta chains below all came from one sample that was sequenced in a study of OX40 agonist ivuxolimab in advanced cancers. Here immunoSEQ multiplex PCR was the method, and the copy in TCRdb shows in-frame clones only, minus some. Among 66,000 or so clones, around 82% were seen once, and the ten largest hold more than 0.4%. Material: CD4+ or CD8+ T cells sorted from blood, obtained in a trial of the OX40 agonist ivuxolimab. Every receptor here comes from an adult with an advanced solid tumor such as melanoma, head and neck, liver or kidney cancer.

This chain joins TRBV7-2 and TRBJ1-1; D gene ambiguous. This CDR3 region has 13 residues. Germline V gene lookup returns CDR1 SGHTA and CDR2 FQGNSA. The ends were cut back, 3 bases at V and 8 bases at J, with 13 bases in the middle. The CDR3 loop is CASSFGGLLEAFF. DNA of the CDR3: TGTGCCAGCAGCTTCGGAGGGCTCCTAGAAGCTTTCTTT.

CDR3 DNA: TGCAGCGTTGGCCCGGGGACTTCAGGCGGCTACACCTTC. This translates into CSVGPGTSGGYTF. V usage is TRBV29-1 and J usage is TRBJ1-2; perhaps TRBD1 as D (5 bases). CDR1 and CDR2 (germline): SQVTM, ANQGSEA. The germline V and J ends were trimmed by 4 bases and 8 bases, with 17 bases remaining between them. The CDR3 covers 13 residues.

This sequence joins TRBV30 and TRBJ1-5; maybe TRBD1 (5 bases). CDR3 length equals 14 residues. Trimming stripped 2 bases from V and 0 bases from J, with 8 bases between. Germline values: CDR1 GTSNPN, CDR2 SVGIG (reference sequence). The CDR3 region is CAWSRGYSNQPQHF. The DNA for the CDR3 is TGTGCCTGGAGTCGGGGGTATAGCAATCAGCCCCAGCATTTT.

The V and J genes are TRBV7-2 and TRBJ1-2; D unresolved. Trimming left V 5 bases short and J 7 bases short, with 14 bases between. The CDR3 contains 13 residues. From germline, CDR1 is SGHTA and CDR2 FQGNSA. CDR3: CASSHPGLVGYTF. The CDR3 DNA is TGTGCCAGCAGCCACCCGGGCCTAGTTGGCTACACCTTC.

J is TRBJ1-4 and V is TRBV18; D possibly corresponds to TRBD1 (6 bases). Trimming removed 3 bases from V and 0 bases from J, with 8 bases in between. CDR1 is KGHSH and CDR2 is LQKENI in the germline V gene. This CDR3 has 15 residues. The CDR3 DNA sequence: TGTGCCAGCTCACCCCGACAGGCAACTAATGAAAAACTGTTTTTT. Translated: CASSPRQATNEKLFF.

The chain combines TRBV7-6 with TRBJ1-5, with 7 bases lining up with TRBD1. The CDR3 runs 16 residues. The V gene's germline CDR1 is SGHVS and CDR2 FNYEAQ. V shed 5 bases, J shed 5 bases, and the junction held 12 bases outside the gene matches. The CDR3 protein is CASSPGSGGFDQPQHF. The CDR3 region has the DNA TGTGCCAGCAGCCCTGGTTCAGGGGGGTTTGATCAGCCCCAGCATTTT.

The chain employs TRBV9 and TRBJ2-6, with D possibly TRBD1 on 5 matching bases. The V and J ends lost 0 bases and 0 bases respectively, with 13 bases between them. CDR1 SGDLS and CDR2 YYNGEE come from the germline V gene. The CDR3 consists of 18 residues. CDR3 in DNA: TGTGCCAGCAGCGTAGTCCCCAGGGCGATCTCTGGGGCCAACGTCCTGACTTTC. Its protein product is CASSVVPRAISGANVLTF. Full variable domain (missing parts from reference TRBV9 and TRBJ2-6): DSGVTQTPKHLITATGQRVTLRCSPRSGDLSVYWYQQSLDQGLQFLIQYYNGEERAKGNILERFSAQQFPDLHSELNLSSLELGDSALYFCASSVVPRAISGANVLTFGAGSRLTVL.

The chain combines TRBV18 with TRBJ2-7; D is perhaps TRBD2 (6 bases). CDR1 and CDR2 from the germline V gene are KGHSH and LQKENI. V was clipped by 3 bases and J by 0 bases, with 9 bases between them. This CDR3 spans 14 amino acids. The CDR3 coding sequence is TGTGCCAGCTCACCGGGAGGCAGCTCCTACGAGCAGTACTTC. Its translation: CASSPGGSSYEQYF.

The chain's CDR3 is CASGAETQYF. The CDR3 DNA reads TGTGCCAGTGGGGCGGAAACGCAGTATTTT. The chain has TRBV19 and TRBJ2-3, with TRBD1 as a possible D gene (5 bases). The CDR3 contains 10 residues. CDR1 and CDR2 from the germline V gene are LNHDA and SQIVND (reference sequence). The germline V and J ends were trimmed by 8 bases and 9 bases, with 9 bases remaining between them.

This chain uses TRBV5-6 with TRBJ1-2, with D possibly matching TRBD1 (5 bases). CDR1 and CDR2 (germline): SGHDT, YYEEEE. V was pared by 0 bases and J by 1 base, with 7 bases between. The CDR3 length is 14 residues. In nucleotides, the CDR3 is TGTGCCAGCAGCTTGGGGGGACTTAACTATGGCTACACCTTC. It codes for CASSLGGLNYGYTF.

This rearrangement joins TRBV18 to TRBJ2-7; TRBD1 aligns across 9 bases. The CDR3 length is 15 residues. V dropped 3 bases and J dropped 1; count of bases not matched to a gene: 4. Germline-derived CDR1 and CDR2 are KGHSH and LQKENI. The CDR3 DNA reads as TGTGCCAGCTCACCGGGGGGACAGGGTTCCTACGAGCAGTACTTC. Amino acid sequence: CASSPGGQGSYEQYF.

This clone was counted many times. The gene calls are TRBV9 and TRBJ2-2; 9 bases line up with TRBD2. V trimming: 4 bases; J trimming: 5 bases; junction bases outside the gene matches: 6. CDR3 length: 15 amino acids. The germline V gene encodes CDR1 SGDLS and CDR2 YYNGEE. The CDR3 DNA is TGTGCCAGCAGCTCTACTAGCGGGTATACCGGGGAGCTGTTTTTT. This translates into CASSSTSGYTGELFF.

The chain carries TRBV6-5 and TRBJ1-2; 10 positions agree with TRBD1. Per germline, CDR1 MNHEY and CDR2 SVGAGI. Trimming removed 6 bases from V and 8 bases from J; junction bases left unmatched: 9. This CDR3 has 14 residues. The CDR3 protein is CASRADRDRGGYTF. CDR3 sequence (DNA): TGTGCCAGCAGAGCAGACAGGGACAGGGGCGGCTACACCTTC.

The CDR3 protein is CASSPPRQGLSYEQYF. CDR3 coding DNA: TGTGCCAGCTCACCCCCCCGACAGGGATTAAGCTACGAGCAGTACTTC. The rearrangement uses TRBV18 and TRBJ2-7; the match to TRBD1 covers 7 bases. The CDR3 spans 16 residues. Per the germline V gene, CDR1 is KGHSH and CDR2 is LQKENI. V lost 3 bases to trimming and J lost 3 bases; unmatched junction nucleotides: 11. Using reference TRBV18 and TRBJ2-7 for the parts outside the CDR3, the full variable domain is NAGVMQNPRHLVRRRGQEARLRCSPMKGHSHVYWYRQLPEEGLKFMVYLQKENIIDESGMPKERFSAEFPKEGPSILRIQQVVRGDSAAYFCASSPPRQGLSYEQYFGPGTRLTVT.

The chain joins TRBV30 to TRBJ2-7; D not resolved. This CDR3 is 13 amino acids long. Germline V gives CDR1 GTSNPN, CDR2 SVGIG (reference sequence). The V gene lost 0 bases and the J gene lost 4 bases, with 10 bases spanning the gap. DNA of the CDR3: TGTGCCTGGAGTGTAACCGCTTCGTACGAGCAGTACTTC. It is translated as CAWSVTASYEQYF.

This sequence joins TRBV5-1 and TRBJ2-5; possible D gene TRBD1, 6 bases. The germline V gene has CDR1 SGHRS and CDR2 YFSETQ. This CDR3 comprises 16 residues. The V and J ends lost 3 bases and 2 bases respectively, with 17 bases between them. This CDR3 reads CASSSGTRQGQETQYF. CDR3 coding DNA: TGCGCCAGCAGCTCAGGGACACGACAAGGTCAAGAGACCCAGTACTTC.

This clone was found a few times. This chain uses TRBV28 with TRBJ1-2; a weak D match, TRBD1 (6 bases). With 5 bases removed from V and 5 bases from J, the gap between germline ends came to 12 bases. Germline V CDR1 and CDR2: MDHEN, SYDVKM. This CDR3 contains 13 residues. This CDR3 reads CASSPPGAYGYTF. The CDR3 DNA follows: TGTGCCAGCAGTCCCCCGGGGGCGTATGGCTACACCTTC.

CDR3 loop: CASRQTRRRLEQFF. The CDR3 DNA reads TGTGCCAGCAGGCAAACGCGACGGCGCCTAGAGCAGTTCTTC. V and J are TRBV28 and TRBJ2-1; D unresolved. The V gene lost 6 bases and the J gene lost 10 bases, with 19 bases spanning the gap. Germline V gene sequence: CDR1 MDHEN, CDR2 SYDVKM. This CDR3 region has 14 residues.

This clone appeared once. This chain links TRBV7-2 with TRBJ1-5, with D perhaps matching TRBD1 (5 bases). Germline CDR1 and CDR2: SGHTA and FQGNSA. Deletions cut 4 bases from V and 4 bases from J, with 8 bases between. CDR3 size: 13 residues. CDR3 residues: CASSWDGNQPQHF. CDR3 nucleotides: TGTGCCAGCAGCTGGGACGGGAATCAGCCCCAGCATTTT.

This clone has just one count. The J gene is TRBJ2-3, the V gene TRBV5-1, with 7 bases that match TRBD2. The CDR3 is made up of 18 amino acids. The V gene end was trimmed by 0 bases and the J gene end by 1 base; junction bases not matched to a gene: 11. In germline, CDR1 is SGHRS, CDR2 YFSETQ. The CDR3 bases are TGCGCCAGCAGCTTGGTGCCGCGGGAGCTTGGGGGCACAGATACGCAGTATTTT. This gives the protein CASSLVPRELGGTDTQYF.

The chain links TRBV9 to TRBJ1-1, with D possibly being TRBD1 (6 bases). CDR3 length: 13 amino acids. Between the trimmed V and J ends, which lost 3 bases and 6 bases, there was a span of 12 bases. Germline CDR1 reads SGDLS; CDR2 reads YYNGEE. CDR3 nucleotide sequence: TGTGCCAGCAGCGGAACAGGGAGTCCTGAAGCTTTCTTT. Residues: CASSGTGSPEAFF.